This TCR beta chain was recovered during a study of graft-versus-host responses after intestinal transplantation. The CDR3 is made up of 15 amino acids. The V and J ends lost 6 bases and 2 bases, in that order; junction bases with no gene match: 7. CDR1 is SGDLS, CDR2 YYNGEE, per germline. Assay used: immunoSEQ multiplex PCR; TCRdb lists only in-frame clones, some missing. The repertoire holds around 30,000 clones, with 83% as singletons. Sequenced here: PBMCs, sampled approximately four weeks after intestinal transplant. The sequence was collected from a human patient who received an intestinal transplant, so some T cells may come from the graft donor. The genes are TRBV9 and TRBJ2-5; 10 nucleotides match TRBD2. CDR3 loop: CASTRSGRQQETQYF. The CDR3 DNA sequence: TGTGCCAGCACTCGTAGCGGGAGGCAGCAAGAGACCCAGTACTTC.